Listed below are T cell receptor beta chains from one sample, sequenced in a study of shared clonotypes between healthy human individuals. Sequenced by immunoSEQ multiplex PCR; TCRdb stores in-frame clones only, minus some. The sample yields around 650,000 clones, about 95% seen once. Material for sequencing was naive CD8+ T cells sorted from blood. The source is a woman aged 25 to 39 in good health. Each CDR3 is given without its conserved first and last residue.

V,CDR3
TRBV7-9,ASSDPTSGTDTGELF
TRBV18,ASSPPRGSGENTEAF
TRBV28,ASSPTGTRVPQH
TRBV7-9,ASSTTGQGNLVSNQPQH
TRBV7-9,ASSLDGLLEQY
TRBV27,ASSLTSSNTDTQY
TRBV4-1,ASSQVSSDYNEQF
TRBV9,ASSPWTSGDTQY
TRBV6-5,ASSPGVTDTQY
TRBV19,ASSMWVYTEAF
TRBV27,ASSQLPGQGIVGYT
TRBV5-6,ASSLDGTNSPLH